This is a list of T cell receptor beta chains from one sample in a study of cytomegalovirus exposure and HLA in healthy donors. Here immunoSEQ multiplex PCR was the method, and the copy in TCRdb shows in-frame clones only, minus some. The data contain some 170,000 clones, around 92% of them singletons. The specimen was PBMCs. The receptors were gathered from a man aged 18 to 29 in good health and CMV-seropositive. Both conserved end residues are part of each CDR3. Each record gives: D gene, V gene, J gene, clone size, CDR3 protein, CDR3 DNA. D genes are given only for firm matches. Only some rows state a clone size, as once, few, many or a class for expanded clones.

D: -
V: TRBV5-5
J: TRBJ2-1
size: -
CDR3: CASSLGHSLSYNEQFF
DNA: TGTGCCAGCAGCTTGGGGCACAGCCTTTCCTACAATGAGCAGTTCTTC

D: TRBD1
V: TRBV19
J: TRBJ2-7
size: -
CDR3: CASSGGQGSYYEQYF
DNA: TGTGCCAGTAGTGGGGGACAGGGATCATACTACGAGCAGTACTTC

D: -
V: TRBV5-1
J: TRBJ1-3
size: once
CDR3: CASSLDPGLRNTIYF
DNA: TGCGCCAGCAGCTTGGATCCAGGATTGCGAAACACCATATATTTT

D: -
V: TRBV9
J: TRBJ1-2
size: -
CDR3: CASSYSGGDVNGYTF
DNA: TGTGCCAGCAGCTATTCGGGGGGAGATGTTAATGGCTACACCTTC

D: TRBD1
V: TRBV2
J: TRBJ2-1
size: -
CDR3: CASRDRAYNEQFF
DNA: TGTGCCAGCAGGGACAGGGCCTACAATGAGCAGTTCTTC

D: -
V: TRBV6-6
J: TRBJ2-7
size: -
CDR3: CASSIDGDYEQYF
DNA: TGTGCCAGCAGCATCGACGGAGACTACGAGCAGTACTTC

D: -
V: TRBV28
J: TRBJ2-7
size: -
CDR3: CASSLVNRFEQYF
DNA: TGTGCCAGCAGTTTAGTTAATCGGTTTGAGCAGTACTTC

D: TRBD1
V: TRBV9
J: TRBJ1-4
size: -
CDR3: CASSPHGGQGASEKLFF
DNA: TGTGCCAGCAGCCCCCACGGGGGACAGGGGGCGAGTGAAAAACTGTTTTTT

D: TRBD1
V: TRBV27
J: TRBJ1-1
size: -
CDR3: CASSLQGASTEAFF
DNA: TGTGCCAGCAGCTTACAGGGGGCGAGCACTGAAGCTTTCTTT

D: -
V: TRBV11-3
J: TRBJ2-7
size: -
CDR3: CASSLEGSREQYF
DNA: TGTGCCAGCAGCTTAGAGGGCTCCCGCGAGCAGTACTTC

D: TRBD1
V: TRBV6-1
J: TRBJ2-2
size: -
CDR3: CASSVQGAGELFF
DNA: TGTGCCAGCAGTGTACAGGGGGCCGGGGAGCTGTTTTTT